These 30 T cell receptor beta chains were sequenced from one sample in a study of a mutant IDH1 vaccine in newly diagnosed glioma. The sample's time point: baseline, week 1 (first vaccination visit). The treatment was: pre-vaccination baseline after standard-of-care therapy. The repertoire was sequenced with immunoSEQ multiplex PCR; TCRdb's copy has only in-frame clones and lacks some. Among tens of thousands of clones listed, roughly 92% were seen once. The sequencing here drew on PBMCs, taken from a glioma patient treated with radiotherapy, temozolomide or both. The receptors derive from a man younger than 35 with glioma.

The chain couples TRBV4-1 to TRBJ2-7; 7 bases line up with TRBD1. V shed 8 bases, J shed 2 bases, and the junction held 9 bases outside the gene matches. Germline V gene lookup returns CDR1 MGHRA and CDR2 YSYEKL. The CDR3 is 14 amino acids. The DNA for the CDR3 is TGCGCCAGCTCACGAGGGACAGCTACCTACGAGCAGTACTTC. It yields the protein CASSRGTATYEQYF.

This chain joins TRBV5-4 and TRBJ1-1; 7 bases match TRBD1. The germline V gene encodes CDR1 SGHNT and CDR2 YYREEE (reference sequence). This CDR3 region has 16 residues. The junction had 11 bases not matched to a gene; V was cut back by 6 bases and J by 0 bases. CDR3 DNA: TGTGCCAGCACCCCGGCCCTACAGGGGATGAACACTGAAGCTTTCTTT. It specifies CASTPALQGMNTEAFF.

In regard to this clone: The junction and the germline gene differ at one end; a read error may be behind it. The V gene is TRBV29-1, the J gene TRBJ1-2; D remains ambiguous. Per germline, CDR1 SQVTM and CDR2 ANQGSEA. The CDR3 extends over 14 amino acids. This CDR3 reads CSVKESFANYGYTF. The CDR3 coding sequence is TGCAGCGTTAAAGAATCTTTCGCTAACTATGGCTACACCTTC. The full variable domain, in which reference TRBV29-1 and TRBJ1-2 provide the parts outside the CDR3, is SAVISQKPSRDICQRGTSLTIQCQVDSQVTMMFWYRQQPGQSLTLIATANQGSEATYESGFVIDKFPISRPNLTFSTLTVSNMSPEDSSIYLCSVKESFANYGYTFGSGTRLTVV.

This CDR3 is CASSPRQGRNEKLFF. In DNA form, the CDR3 reads TGTGCCAGCAGCCCCCGACAGGGGAGGAATGAAAAACTGTTTTTT. This sequence joins TRBV7-9 and TRBJ1-4, with TRBD1 identical over 8 bases. The CDR3 length is 15 residues. Trimming removed 5 bases from V and 5 bases from J; junction bases left unmatched: 7. Germline assignment: CDR1 SEHNR and CDR2 FQNEAQ (reference sequence).

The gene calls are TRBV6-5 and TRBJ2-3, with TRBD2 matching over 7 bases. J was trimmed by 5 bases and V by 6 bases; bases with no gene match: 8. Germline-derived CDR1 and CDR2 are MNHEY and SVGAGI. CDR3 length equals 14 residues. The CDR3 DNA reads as TGTGCCAGCAGACCCGGACTAGACAAAGATACGCAGTATTTT. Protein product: CASRPGLDKDTQYF.

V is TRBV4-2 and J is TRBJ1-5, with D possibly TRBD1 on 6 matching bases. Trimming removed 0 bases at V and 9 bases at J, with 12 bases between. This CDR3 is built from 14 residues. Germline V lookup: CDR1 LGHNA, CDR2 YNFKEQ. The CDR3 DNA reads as TGTGCCAGCAGCCAAGATATTGGGGGCCGGCCCCAGCATTTT. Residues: CASSQDIGGRPQHF.

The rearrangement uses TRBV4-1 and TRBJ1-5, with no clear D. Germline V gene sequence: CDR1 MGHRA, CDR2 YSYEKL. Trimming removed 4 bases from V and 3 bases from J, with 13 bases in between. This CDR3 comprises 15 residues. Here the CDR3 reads CASSLSGEANQPQHF. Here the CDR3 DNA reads TGCGCCAGCAGCCTAAGCGGGGAGGCCAATCAGCCCCAGCATTTT.

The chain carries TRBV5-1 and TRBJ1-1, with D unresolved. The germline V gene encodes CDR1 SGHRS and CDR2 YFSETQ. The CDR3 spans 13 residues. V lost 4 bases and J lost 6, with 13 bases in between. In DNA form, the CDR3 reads TGCGCCAGCAGCCCAAGTGGGAGTTCTGAAGCTTTCTTT. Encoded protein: CASSPSGSSEAFF.

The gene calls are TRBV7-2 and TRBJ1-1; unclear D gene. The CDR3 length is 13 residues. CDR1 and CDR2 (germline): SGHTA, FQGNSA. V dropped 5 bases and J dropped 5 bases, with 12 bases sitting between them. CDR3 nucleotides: TGTGCCAGCAGCAAGGCAAGCTGGACTGAAGCTTTCTTT. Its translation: CASSKASWTEAFF.

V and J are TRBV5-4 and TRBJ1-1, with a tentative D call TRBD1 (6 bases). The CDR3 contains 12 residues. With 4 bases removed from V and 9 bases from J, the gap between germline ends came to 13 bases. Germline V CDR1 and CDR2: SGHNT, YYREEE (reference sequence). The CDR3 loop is CASSLRTEKAFF. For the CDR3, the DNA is TGTGCCAGCAGCCTACGGACAGAGAAAGCTTTCTTT.

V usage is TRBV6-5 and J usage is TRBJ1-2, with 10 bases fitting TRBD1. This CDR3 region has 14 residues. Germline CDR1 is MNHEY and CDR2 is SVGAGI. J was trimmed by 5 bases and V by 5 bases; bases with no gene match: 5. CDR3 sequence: CASSPGTGAYGYTF. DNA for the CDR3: TGTGCCAGCAGTCCCGGGACAGGGGCTTATGGCTACACCTTC.

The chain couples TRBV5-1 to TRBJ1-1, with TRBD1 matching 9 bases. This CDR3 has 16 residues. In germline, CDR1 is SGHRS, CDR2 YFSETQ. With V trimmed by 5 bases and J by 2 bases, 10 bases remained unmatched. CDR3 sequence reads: CASRQTGGTFNTEAFF. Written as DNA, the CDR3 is TGCGCCAGCAGACAGACAGGGGGAACTTTTAACACTGAAGCTTTCTTT.

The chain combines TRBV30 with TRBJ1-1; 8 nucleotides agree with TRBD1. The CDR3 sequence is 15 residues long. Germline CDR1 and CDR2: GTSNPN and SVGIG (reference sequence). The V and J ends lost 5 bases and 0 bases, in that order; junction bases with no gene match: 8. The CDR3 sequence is CAWVHRGDMNTEAFF. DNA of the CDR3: TGTGCCTGGGTCCACAGGGGGGACATGAACACTGAAGCTTTCTTT.

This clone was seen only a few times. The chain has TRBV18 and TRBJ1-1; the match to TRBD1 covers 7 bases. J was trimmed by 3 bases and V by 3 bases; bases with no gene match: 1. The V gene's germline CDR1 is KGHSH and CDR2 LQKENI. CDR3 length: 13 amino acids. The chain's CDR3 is CASSPTGDTEAFF. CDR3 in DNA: TGTGCCAGCTCACCCACAGGGGACACTGAAGCTTTCTTT.

The DNA for the CDR3 is TGTGCCAGCAGTGAAGGGGGACAGGGAAGCAACGAGCAGTACTTC. Its translation is CASSEGGQGSNEQYF. The chain combines TRBV6-1 with TRBJ2-7; the match to TRBD1 covers 9 bases. Germline assignment: CDR1 MNHNS and CDR2 SASEGT. The J segment lost 5 bases and the V segment lost 1 base, leaving 6 bases of the junction unmatched. The CDR3 has 15 residues.

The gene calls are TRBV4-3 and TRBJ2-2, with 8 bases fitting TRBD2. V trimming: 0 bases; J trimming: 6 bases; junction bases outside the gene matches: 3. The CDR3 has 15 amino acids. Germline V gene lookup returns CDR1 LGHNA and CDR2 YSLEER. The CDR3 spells CASSQDWRGAGELFF. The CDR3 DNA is TGCGCCAGCAGCCAAGATTGGCGGGGGGCCGGGGAGCTGTTTTTT.

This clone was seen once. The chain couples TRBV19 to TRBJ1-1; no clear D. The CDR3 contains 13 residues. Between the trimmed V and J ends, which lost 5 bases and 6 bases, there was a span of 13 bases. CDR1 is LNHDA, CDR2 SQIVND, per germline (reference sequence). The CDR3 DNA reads TGTGCCAGTAGTTCGACGGCGAAGTCTGAAGCTTTCTTT. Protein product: CASSSTAKSEAFF. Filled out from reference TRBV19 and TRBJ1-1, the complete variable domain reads DGGITQSPKYLFRKEGQNVTLSCEQNLNHDAMYWYRQDPGQGLRLIYYSQIVNDFQKGDIAEGYSVSREKKESFPLTVTSAQKNPTAFYLCASSSTAKSEAFFGQGTRLTVV.

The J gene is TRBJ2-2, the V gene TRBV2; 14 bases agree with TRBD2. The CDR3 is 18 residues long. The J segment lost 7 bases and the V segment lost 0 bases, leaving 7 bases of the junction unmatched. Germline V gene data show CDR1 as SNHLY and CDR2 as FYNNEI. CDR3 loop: CASSEAGTSGSGVGELFF. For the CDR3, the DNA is TGTGCCAGCAGTGAAGCGGGGACTAGCGGGAGTGGTGTCGGGGAGCTGTTTTTT. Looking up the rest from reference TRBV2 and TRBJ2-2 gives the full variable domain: EPEVTQTPSHQVTQMGQEVILRCVPISNHLYFYWYRQILGQKVEFLVSFYNNEISEKSEIFDDQFSVERPDGSNFTLKIRSTKLEDSAMYFCASSEAGTSGSGVGELFFGEGSRLTVL.

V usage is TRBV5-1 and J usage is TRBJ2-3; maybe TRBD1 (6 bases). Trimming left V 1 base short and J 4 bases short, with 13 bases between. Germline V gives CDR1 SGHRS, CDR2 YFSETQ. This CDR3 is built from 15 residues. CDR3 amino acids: CASSLWGLGPDTQYF. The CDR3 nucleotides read TGCGCCAGCAGCTTGTGGGGGCTTGGCCCAGATACGCAGTATTTT.

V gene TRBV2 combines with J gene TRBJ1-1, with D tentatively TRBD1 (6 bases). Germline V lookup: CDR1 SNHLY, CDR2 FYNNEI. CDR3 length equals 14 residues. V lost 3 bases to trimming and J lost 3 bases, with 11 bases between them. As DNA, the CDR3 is TGTGCCAGCAGTGAGCGGACAGACCACACTGAAGCTTTCTTT. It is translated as CASSERTDHTEAFF.

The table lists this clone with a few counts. This CDR3 is CASSESGLAGDIYNEQFF. In DNA, the CDR3 is TGTGCCAGCAGTGAATCGGGACTAGCGGGGGACATCTACAATGAGCAGTTCTTC. The chain recombines TRBV6-1 with TRBJ2-1; 14 bases line up with TRBD2. The V and J ends lost 2 bases and 3 bases, in that order; junction bases with no gene match: 6. The CDR3 spans 18 residues. The V gene's germline CDR1 is MNHNS and CDR2 SASEGT.

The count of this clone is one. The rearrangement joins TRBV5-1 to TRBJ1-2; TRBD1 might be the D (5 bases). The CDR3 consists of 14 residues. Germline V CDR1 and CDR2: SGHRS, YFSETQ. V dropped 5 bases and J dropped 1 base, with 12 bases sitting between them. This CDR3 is CASSPGHVNYGYTF. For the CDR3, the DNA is TGCGCCAGCAGTCCTGGACACGTTAACTATGGCTACACCTTC.

The CDR3 here is CASSPEQGRTGELFF. As DNA, the CDR3 is TGTGCCAGCAGCCCCGAACAGGGGAGGACCGGGGAGCTGTTTTTT. J is TRBJ2-2 and V is TRBV7-2; D is possibly TRBD1 (7 bases). There are 15 residues in the CDR3. Germline V gene data show CDR1 as SGHTA and CDR2 as FQGNSA. Deletions cut 5 bases from V and 5 bases from J, with 15 bases between.

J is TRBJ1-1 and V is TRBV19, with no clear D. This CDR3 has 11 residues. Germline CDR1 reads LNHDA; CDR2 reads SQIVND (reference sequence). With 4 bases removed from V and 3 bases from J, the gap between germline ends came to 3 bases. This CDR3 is CASSRDTEAFF. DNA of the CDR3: TGTGCCAGTAGTAGGGACACTGAAGCTTTCTTT.

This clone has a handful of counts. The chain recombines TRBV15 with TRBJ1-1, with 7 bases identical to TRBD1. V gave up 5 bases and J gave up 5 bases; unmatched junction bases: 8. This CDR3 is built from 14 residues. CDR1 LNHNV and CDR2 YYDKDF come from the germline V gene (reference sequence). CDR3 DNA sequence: TGTGCCACCAGCGTACACAGGGGAGGGACTGAAGCTTTCTTT. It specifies CATSVHRGGTEAFF.

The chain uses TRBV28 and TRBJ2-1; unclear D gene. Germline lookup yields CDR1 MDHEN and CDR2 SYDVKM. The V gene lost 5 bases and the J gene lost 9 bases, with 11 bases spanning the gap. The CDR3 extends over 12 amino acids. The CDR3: CASSPTLPEQFF. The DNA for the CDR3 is TGTGCCAGCAGTCCCACCCTCCCTGAGCAGTTCTTC.

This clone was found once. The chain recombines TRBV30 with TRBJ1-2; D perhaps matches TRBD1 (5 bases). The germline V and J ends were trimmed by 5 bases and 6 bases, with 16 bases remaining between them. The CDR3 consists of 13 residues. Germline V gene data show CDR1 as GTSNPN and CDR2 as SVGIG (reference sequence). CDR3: CAWGRDRPHGYTF. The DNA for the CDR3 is TGTGCCTGGGGTCGGGACCGACCCCATGGCTACACCTTC.

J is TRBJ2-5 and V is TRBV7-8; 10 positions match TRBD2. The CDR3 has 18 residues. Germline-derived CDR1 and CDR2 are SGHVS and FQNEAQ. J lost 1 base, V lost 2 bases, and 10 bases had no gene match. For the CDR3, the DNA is TGTGCCAGCAGCTTATCTACAGCGGGAGGGCGGACCCAAGAGACCCAGTACTTC. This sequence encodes CASSLSTAGGRTQETQYF.

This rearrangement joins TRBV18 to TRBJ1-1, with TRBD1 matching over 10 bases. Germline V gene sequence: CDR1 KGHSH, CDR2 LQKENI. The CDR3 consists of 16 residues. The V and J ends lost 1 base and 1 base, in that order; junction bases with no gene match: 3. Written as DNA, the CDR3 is TGTGCCAGCTCACCACGACAGGGGGCGGGGAACACTGAAGCTTTCTTT. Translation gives CASSPRQGAGNTEAFF.

CDR3 DNA sequence: TGTGCCAGCAGCCAAGAAGGGGACAGGGACTCCTACGAGCAGTACTTC. Translation gives CASSQEGDRDSYEQYF. The chain links TRBV14 to TRBJ2-7; 9 bases align to TRBD1. V dropped 0 bases and J dropped 0; count of bases not matched to a gene: 3. Germline CDR1 reads SGHDN; CDR2 reads FVKESK. The CDR3 runs to 16 residues.